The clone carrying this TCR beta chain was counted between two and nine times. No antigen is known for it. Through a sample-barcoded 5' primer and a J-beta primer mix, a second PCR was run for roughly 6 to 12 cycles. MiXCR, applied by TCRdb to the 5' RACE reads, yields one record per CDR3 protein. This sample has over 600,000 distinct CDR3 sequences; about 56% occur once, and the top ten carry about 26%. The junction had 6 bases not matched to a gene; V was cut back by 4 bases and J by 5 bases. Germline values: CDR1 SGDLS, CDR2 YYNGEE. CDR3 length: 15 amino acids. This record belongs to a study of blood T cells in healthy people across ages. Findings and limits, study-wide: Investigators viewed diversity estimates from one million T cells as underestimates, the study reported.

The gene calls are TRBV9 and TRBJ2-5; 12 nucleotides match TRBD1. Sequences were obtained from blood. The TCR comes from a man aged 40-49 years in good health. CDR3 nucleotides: TGTGCCAGCAGCACCGGGACAGGGGGCTTGGAGACCCAGTACTTC. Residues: CASSTGTGGLETQYF.